This TCR beta chain was recovered during a study of Graves' ophthalmopathy and Graves' hyperthyroidism. On the study more broadly: At the time of initial diagnosis and before any treatment, peripheral blood was collected.

In this sample, this clonotype turned up many times. Antigen: not known. Moderate-to-severe activity, CAS ≥3, NOSPECS ≥4 and a duration under 3 months were seen in donors with ophthalmopathy. Among the exclusions were patients with other autoimmune diseases, uncontrolled infections, pregnancy or lactation. RNA transcripts were the source from which TCR beta CDR3 regions were amplified. Following a first-round RT-PCR that used HTBI primers, a second-round multiplex PCR was carried out. Each CDR3 protein gets one entry after TCRdb re-called the multiplex PCR reads with MiXCR. The sample holds fewer than 350,000 distinct CDR3 sequences; roughly a sixth are singletons and the top ten take approximately 13%. Broader study findings: Most clonotypes expanded in thyroid above 0.001 frequency were present in blood too.

V lost 2 bases and J lost 5, with 6 bases in between. Looked up from germline, CDR1 is MNHNS and CDR2 is SASEGT. There are 12 residues in the CDR3. The sequence was obtained from an adult man with Graves' ophthalmopathy. V and J are TRBV6-1 and TRBJ1-2; D possibly corresponds to TRBD1 (5 bases). Sequencing was done on a sample of peripheral blood. Here the CDR3 DNA reads TGTGCCAGCAGTGAAAGGGGTTATGGCTACACCTTC. It specifies CASSERGYGYTF.